This T cell receptor (beta chain) originates from a study of cytomegalovirus exposure and HLA in healthy donors. A multiplex PCR was run with 60 Vbeta primers and 13 Jbeta primers. The data were produced by immunoSEQ multiplex PCR, yet TCRdb's version contains in-frame clones alone and is incomplete. This sample has under 250,000 clones; about 75% occur once, and the top ten carry 1.8%. Study-level findings and limits: Researchers reported in a later analysis that a missense DCLRE1C variant was tied to TCR beta V- and J-gene trimming.

As concerns this clone: Its target is not known.

Per the germline V gene, CDR1 is MDHEN and CDR2 is SYDVKM. Trimming stripped 6 bases from V and 2 bases from J, with 17 bases between. The CDR3 covers 15 residues. The sequence derives from a male donor in good health and CMV-seronegative. The chain carries TRBV28 and TRBJ2-7; perhaps TRBD1 as D (5 bases). The sample was PBMCs. The CDR3 region has the DNA TGTGCCAGCAGAACCTCAGGGCCTCAGGCCTACGAGCAGTACTTC. It yields the protein CASRTSGPQAYEQYF.